This T cell receptor (beta chain) was sequenced in a study of PD-L1 blockade in urothelial cancer. Overall study context: Patients' prior chemotherapy regimens numbered 0 to 3. Regarding the study as a whole: Below-median TCR clonality that was measured in pretreatment blood predicted better survival.

Notes on this clone: Its antigen is undetermined.

Time point indicated: peripheral blood 6 weeks after treatment start. TCRdb keeps only in-frame clones here, not all; method: immunoSEQ multiplex PCR. The profile shows 45,000 to 60,000 clones, about 88% of them singletons. The material was PBMCs, obtained around atezolizumab (anti-PD-L1) treatment. The clonotype was recovered from a man between 60 and 75 years old with urothelial cancer.

The CDR3 protein is CASRDRERDNEQFF. The CDR3 DNA reads as TGTGCCAGCAGGGACAGGGAAAGAGACAATGAGCAGTTCTTC. The chain is built from TRBV7-9 and TRBJ2-1; 8 nucleotides match TRBD1. This CDR3 spans 14 amino acids. Germline V lookup: CDR1 SEHNR, CDR2 FQNEAQ (reference sequence). Germline trimming cut 6 bases from V and 5 bases from J; bases unmatched to any gene: 6.